This T cell receptor (beta chain) appears in the sequencing data of a study of identical twins. General observations from the study: In cord blood, abundant beta clonotypes had fewer insertions; memory showed no trend. Out-of-frame alpha sequences common to twins exhibited an excess of low generation probability.

Every one of the donors was a healthy Caucasian. This clonotype was counted ten times or more. As yet, its antigen is unknown. The CDR3 loop spans 14 amino acids. V lost 4 bases to trimming and J lost 5 bases, with 12 bases between them. Through template switching, a universal primer site was introduced, and the cDNA contained unique molecular identifiers. TCRdb passed the 5' RACE reads through MiXCR, listing each CDR3 protein once. This sample has about 300,000 distinct CDR3 sequences, with 10% to 15% found just once. The sample was also linked to a second study, of yellow fever vaccine responses in identical twins.

The receptor's source is a woman aged 18 to 35 in good health. Sequenced material: CD8+ T cells sorted from blood. The rearrangement uses TRBV12-3 or TRBV12-4 and TRBJ2-1, with D tentatively TRBD2 (6 bases). The CDR3 sequence: CASSSGTPNNEQFF. DNA for the CDR3: TGTGCCAGCAGTTCTGGGACTCCGAACAATGAGCAGTTCTTC.